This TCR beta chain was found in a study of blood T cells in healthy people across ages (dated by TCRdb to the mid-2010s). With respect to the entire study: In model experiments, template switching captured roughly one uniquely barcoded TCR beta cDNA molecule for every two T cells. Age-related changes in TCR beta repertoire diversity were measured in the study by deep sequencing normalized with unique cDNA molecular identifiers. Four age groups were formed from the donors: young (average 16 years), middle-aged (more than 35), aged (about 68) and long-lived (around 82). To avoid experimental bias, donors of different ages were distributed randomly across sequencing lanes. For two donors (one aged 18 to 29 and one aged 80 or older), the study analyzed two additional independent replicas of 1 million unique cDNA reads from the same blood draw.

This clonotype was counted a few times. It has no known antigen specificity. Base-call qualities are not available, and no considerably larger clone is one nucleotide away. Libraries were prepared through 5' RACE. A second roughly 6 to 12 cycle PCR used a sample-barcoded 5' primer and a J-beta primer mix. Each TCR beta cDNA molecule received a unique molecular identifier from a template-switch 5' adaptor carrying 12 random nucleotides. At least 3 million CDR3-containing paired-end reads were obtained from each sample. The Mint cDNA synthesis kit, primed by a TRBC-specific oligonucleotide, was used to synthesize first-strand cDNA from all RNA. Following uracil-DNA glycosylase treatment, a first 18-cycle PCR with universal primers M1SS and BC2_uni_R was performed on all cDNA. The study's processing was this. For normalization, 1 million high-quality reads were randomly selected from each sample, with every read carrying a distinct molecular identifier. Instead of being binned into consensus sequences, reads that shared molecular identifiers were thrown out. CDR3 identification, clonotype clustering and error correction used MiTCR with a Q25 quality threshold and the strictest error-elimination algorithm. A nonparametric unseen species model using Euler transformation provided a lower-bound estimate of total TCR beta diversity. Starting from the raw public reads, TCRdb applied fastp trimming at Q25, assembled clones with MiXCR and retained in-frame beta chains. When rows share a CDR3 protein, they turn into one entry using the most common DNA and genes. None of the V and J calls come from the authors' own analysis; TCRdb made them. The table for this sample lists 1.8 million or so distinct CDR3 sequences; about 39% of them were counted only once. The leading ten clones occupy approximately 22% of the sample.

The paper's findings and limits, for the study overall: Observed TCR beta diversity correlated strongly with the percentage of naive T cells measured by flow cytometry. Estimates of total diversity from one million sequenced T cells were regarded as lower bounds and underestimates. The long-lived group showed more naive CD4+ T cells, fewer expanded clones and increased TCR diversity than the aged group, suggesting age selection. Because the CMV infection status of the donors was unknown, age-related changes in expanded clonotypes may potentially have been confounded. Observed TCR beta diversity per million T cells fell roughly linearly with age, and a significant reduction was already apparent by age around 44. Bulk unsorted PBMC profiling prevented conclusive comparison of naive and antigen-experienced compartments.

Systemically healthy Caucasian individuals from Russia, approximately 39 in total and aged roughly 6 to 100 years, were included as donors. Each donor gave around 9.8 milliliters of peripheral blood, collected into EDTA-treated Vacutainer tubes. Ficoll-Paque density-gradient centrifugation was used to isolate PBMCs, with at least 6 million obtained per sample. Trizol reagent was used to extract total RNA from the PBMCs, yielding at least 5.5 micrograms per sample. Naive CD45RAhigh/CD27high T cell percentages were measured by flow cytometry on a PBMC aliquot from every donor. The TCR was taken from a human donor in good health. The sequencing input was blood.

The base sequence is TGTGCCACCAGTGGCGGGACTAGCGGACTCCAGGAGCAGTTCTTC. Its protein reads: CATSGGTSGLQEQFF. The chain is encoded by TRBV24-1 joined to TRBJ2-1; 11 bases in the middle match TRBD2. V is pruned by 5 bases and J by 10 bases, leaving 9 bases of the junction without a gene match. The CDR3 sequence holds 15 residues, the cysteine and phenylalanine included. Only the CDR3 part of the read is kept: 45 bases, read in frame from the first base. The germline V gene sets CDR1 to KGHDR and CDR2 to SFDVKD.